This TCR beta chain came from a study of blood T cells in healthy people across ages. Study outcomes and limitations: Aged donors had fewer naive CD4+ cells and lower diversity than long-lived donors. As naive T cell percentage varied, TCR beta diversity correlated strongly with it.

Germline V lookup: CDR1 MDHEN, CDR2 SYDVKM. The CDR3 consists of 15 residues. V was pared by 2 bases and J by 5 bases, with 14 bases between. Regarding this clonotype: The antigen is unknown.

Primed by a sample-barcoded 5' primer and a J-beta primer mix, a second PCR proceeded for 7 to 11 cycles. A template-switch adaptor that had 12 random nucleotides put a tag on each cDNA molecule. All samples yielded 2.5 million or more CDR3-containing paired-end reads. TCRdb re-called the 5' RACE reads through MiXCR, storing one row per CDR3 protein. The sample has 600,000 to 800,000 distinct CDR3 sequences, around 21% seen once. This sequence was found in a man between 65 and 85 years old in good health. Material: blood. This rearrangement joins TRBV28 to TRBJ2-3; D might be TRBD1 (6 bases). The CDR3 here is CASSLGGQGKDTQYF. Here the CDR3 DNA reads TGTGCCAGCAGTTTAGGAGGCCAGGGGAAAGATACGCAGTATTTT.